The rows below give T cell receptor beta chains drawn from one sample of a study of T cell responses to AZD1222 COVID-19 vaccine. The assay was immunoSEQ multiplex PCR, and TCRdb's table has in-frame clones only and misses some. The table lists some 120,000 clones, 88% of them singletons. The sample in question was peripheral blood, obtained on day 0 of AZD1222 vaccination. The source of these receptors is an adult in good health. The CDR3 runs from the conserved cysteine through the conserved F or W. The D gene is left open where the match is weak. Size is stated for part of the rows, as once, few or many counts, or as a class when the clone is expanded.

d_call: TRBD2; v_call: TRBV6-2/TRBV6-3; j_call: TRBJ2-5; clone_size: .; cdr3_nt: TGTGCCAGCAGATACGGGGGGGCCGGGGAGACCCAGTACTTC; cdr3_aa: CASRYGGAGETQYF
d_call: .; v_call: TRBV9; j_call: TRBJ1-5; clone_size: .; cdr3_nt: TGTGCCAGCAGCGTACCTAAAGACAGAGATAATCAGCCCCAGCATTTT; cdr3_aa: CASSVPKDRDNQPQHF
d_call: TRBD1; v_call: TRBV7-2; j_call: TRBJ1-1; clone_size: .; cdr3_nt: TGTGCCAGCAGCTTAGCGCCAGGACAGGTCTACGAAGCTTTCTTT; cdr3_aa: CASSLAPGQVYEAFF
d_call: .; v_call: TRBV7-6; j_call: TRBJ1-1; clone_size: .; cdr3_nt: TGTGCCAGCAGCTTAGTGTCCGGGACAACCGTGGGGACTGAAGCTTTCTTT; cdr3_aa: CASSLVSGTTVGTEAFF
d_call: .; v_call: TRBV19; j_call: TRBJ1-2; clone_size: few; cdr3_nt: TGTGCCAGTAGTGAGACAGGTGGCTATGGCTACACCTTC; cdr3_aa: CASSETGGYGYTF
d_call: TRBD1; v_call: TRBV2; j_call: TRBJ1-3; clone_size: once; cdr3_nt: TGTGCCAGCAGTTTCGGGACAGGGGTAGGAAACACCATATATTTT; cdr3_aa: CASSFGTGVGNTIYF
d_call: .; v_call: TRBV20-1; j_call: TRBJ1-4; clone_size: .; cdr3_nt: TGCAGTGCTAGTGTTCCTTCGGGGGAGGCGAATGAAAAACTGTTTTTT; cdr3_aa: CSASVPSGEANEKLFF
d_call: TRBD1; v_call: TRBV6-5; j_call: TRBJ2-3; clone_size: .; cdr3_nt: TGTGCCAGCAGTTACATAGGACAGGGGACAGATACGCAGTATTTT; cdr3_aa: CASSYIGQGTDTQYF
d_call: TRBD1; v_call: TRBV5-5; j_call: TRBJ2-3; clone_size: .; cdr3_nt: TGTGCCAGCAGCCCGACAGGGGGCTTCGCAGATACGCAGTATTTT; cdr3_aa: CASSPTGGFADTQYF
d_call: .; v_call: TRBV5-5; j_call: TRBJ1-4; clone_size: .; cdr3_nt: TGTGCCAGCAGCTGGGGACCGGGACTCCTTAATGAAAAACTGTTTTTT; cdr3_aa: CASSWGPGLLNEKLFF
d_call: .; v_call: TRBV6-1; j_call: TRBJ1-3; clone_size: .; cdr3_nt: TGTGCCAGCAGTGCCGCGACGGGAGCCTCTGGAAACACCATATATTTT; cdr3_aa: CASSAATGASGNTIYF
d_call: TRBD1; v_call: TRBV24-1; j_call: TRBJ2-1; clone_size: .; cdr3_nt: TGTGCCACCAGTGATTTTGGGACAGGGAGGGTCAATGAGCAGTTCTTC; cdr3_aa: CATSDFGTGRVNEQFF
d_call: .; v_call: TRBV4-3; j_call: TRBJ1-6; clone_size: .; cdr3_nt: TGCGCCAGCAGCCTTCGGACAGCCGATAATTCACCCCTCCACTTT; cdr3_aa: CASSLRTADNSPLHF
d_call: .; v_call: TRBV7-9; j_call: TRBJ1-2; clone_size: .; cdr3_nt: TGTGCCAGCGCCAGGACCCAGCCCAACTATGGCTACACCTTC; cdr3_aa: CASARTQPNYGYTF
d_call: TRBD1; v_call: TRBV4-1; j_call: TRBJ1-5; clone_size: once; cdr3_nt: TGCGCCAGCAGCCAGGACGGACAGGAACATCAGCCCCAGCATTTT; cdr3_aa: CASSQDGQEHQPQHF
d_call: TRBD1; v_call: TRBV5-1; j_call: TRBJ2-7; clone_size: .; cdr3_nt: TGCGCCAGCAGCTTGGGGCAGGGGGCATACGAGCAGTACTTC; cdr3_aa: CASSLGQGAYEQYF
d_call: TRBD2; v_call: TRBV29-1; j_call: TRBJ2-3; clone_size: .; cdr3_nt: TGCAGCGTTGAGTATCTAGCGGGGGGGACAGATACGCAGTATTTT; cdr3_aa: CSVEYLAGGTDTQYF
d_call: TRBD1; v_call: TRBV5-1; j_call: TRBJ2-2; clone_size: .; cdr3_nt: TGCGCCAGCAGCTTCAACCCCGGGACAGGCACCGGGGAGCTGTTTTTT; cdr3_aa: CASSFNPGTGTGELFF
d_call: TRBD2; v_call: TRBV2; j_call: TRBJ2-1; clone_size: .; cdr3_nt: TGTGCCAGCCACGGCGGGACTAGCGGGGGGGTGGATGAGCAGTTCTTC; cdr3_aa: CASHGGTSGGVDEQFF
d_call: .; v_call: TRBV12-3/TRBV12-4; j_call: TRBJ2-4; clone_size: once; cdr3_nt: TGTGCCAGCAGTTGGAGGGTGGATTACATTCAGTACTTC; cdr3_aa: CASSWRVDYIQYF
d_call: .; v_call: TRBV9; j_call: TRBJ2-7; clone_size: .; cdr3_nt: TGTGCCAGCAGCCCCCGGGACGAATACGAGCAGTACTTC; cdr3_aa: CASSPRDEYEQYF
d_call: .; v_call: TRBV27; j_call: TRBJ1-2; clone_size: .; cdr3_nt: TGTGCCAGCAGTTCCAAAGAGCGTGCTGGTGGCTACACCTTC; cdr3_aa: CASSSKERAGGYTF
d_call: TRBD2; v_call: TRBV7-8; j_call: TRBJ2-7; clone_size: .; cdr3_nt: TGTGCCAGCAGCTTATTTAAGGGGAGGGACGAGCAGTACTTC; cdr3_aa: CASSLFKGRDEQYF
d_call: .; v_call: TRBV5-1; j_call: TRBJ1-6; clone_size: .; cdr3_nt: TGCGCCAGCAGCTTGGCAGAGAATAATTCACCCCTCCACTTT; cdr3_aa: CASSLAENNSPLHF
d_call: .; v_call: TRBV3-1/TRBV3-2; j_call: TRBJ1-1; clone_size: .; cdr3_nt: TGTGCCAGCAGCCAAGGTGGGGGGGGTTCGAACACTGAAGCTTTCTTT; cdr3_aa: CASSQGGGGSNTEAFF
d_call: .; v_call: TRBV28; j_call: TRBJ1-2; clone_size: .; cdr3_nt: TGTGCCAGCGCTGACGAGACCTCTAACTATGGCTACACCTTC; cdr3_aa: CASADETSNYGYTF
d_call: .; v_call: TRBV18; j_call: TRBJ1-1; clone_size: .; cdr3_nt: TGTGCCAGCTCTGCCAGCAGGGGAGACACTGAAGCTTTCTTT; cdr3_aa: CASSASRGDTEAFF
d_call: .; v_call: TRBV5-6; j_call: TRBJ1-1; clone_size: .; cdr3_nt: TGTGCCAGCAGCCCAATAACAGCGAACACTGAAGCTTTCTTT; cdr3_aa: CASSPITANTEAFF
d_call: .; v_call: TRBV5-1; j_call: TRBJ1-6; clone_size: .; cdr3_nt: TGCGCCAGCAGCTCCTCGGGACAAGGGAATTCACCCCTCCACTTT; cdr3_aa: CASSSSGQGNSPLHF
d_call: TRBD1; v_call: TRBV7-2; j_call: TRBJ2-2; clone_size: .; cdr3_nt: TGTGCCAGCAGCTCCGATAGGGGGCGTAATACCGGGGAGCTGTTTTTT; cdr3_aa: CASSSDRGRNTGELFF
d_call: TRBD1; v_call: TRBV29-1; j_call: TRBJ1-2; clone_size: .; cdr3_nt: TGCAGCGCGGGACAGGACTATGGCTACACCTTC; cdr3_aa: CSAGQDYGYTF
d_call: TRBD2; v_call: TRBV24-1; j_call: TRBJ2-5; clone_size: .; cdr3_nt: TGTGCCACCAGTGACCCCCTTAGCGGGGGGGAGACCCAGTACTTC; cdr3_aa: CATSDPLSGGETQYF
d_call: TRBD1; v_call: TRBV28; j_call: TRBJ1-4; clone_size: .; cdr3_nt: TGTGCCAGCAGTTTGATAGGGGGCGCGGTAGAAAAACTGTTTTTT; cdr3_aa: CASSLIGGAVEKLFF
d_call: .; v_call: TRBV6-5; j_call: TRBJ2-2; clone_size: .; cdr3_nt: TGTGCCAGCATAGGAAACACCGGGGAGCTGTTTTTT; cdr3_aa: CASIGNTGELFF
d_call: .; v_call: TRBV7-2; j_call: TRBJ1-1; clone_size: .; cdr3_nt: TGTGCCAGCACTCCGGACAGCGCCTTGGGCGTCACTGAAGCTTTCTTT; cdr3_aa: CASTPDSALGVTEAFF
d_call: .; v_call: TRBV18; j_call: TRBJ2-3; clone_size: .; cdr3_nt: TGTGCCAGCTCACGACTAGAATCAGATACGCAGTATTTT; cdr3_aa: CASSRLESDTQYF
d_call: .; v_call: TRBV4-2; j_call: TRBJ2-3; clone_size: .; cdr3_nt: TGTGCCAGCAGCCAAGTTTTCCCGGGGGCCCGCTCCGATACGCAGTATTTT; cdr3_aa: CASSQVFPGARSDTQYF
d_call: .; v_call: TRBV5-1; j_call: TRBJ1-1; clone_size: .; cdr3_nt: TGCGCCAGCAGCTTGGCAGTCAGCAACACTGAAGCTTTCTTT; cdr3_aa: CASSLAVSNTEAFF
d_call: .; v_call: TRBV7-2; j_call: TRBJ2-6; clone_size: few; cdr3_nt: TGTGCCAGCTTACCGGGACAAGGCCTGTCTGGGGCCAACGTCCTGACTTTC; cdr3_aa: CASLPGQGLSGANVLTF
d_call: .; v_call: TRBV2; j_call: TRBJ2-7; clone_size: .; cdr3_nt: TGTGCCAGCGGTCACAGCAACAGGTTAACCTACGAGCAGTACTTC; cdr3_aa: CASGHSNRLTYEQYF
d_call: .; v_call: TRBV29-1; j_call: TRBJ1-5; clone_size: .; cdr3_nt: TGCAGCGTTGAAGATGGGGGGAATGGTCAGCCCCAGCATTTT; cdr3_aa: CSVEDGGNGQPQHF
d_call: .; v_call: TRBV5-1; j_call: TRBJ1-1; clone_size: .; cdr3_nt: TGCGCCAGCAGCGAGAACACTGAAGCTTTCTTT; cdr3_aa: CASSENTEAFF
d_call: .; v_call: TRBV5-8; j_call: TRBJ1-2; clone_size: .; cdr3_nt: TGTGCCAGCAGCTCCCGACGGGGTGGCTACACCTTC; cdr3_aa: CASSSRRGGYTF
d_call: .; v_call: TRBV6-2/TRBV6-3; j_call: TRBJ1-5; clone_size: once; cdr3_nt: TGTGCCAGCAGTTGGACAGAGAATCAGCCCCAGCATTTT; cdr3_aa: CASSWTENQPQHF
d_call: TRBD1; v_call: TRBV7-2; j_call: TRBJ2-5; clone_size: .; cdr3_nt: TGTGCCAGCAGCACTCGACAGGGTTGGGAGACCCAGTACTTC; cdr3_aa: CASSTRQGWETQYF
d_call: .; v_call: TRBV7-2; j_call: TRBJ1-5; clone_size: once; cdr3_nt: TGTGCCAGCAGCCTTAGGACAAGAGGTCAGCCCCAGCATTTT; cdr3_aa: CASSLRTRGQPQHF
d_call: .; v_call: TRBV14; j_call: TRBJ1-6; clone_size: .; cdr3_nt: TGTGCCAGCAGCCAAAGGCATGTAGATAATTCACCCCTCCACTTT; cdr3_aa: CASSQRHVDNSPLHF
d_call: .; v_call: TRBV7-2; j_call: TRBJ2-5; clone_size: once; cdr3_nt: TGTGCCAGCAGCTTGGACCTGCGAGAGACCCAGTACTTC; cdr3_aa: CASSLDLRETQYF
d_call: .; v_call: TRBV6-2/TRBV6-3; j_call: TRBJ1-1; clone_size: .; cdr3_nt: TGTGCCAGCAGTTACCCGGACAGTGAAGCTTTCTTT; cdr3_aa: CASSYPDSEAFF
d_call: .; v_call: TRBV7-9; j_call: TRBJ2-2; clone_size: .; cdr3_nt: TGTGCCAGCAGCGCCATGGGAGGCGCCGGCACCGGGGAGCTGTTTTTT; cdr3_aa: CASSAMGGAGTGELFF
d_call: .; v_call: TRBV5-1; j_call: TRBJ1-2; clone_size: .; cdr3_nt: TGCGCCAGCAGCGTCAGCAGCTCCCTAGGCTACACCTTC; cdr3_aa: CASSVSSSLGYTF
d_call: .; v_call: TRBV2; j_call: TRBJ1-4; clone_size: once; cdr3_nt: TGTGCCAGCAGTGAGCTGGGGGAATACGAAAAACTGTTTTTT; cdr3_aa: CASSELGEYEKLFF